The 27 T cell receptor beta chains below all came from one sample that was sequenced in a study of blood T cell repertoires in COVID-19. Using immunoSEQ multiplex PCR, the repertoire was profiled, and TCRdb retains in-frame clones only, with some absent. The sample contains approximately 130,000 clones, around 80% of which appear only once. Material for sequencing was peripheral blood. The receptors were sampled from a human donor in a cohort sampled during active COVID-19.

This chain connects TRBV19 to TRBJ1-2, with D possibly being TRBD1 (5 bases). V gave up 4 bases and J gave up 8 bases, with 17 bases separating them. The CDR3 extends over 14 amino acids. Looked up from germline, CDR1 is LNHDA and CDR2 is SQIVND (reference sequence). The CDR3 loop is CASSTGGQGGGYTF. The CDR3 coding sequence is TGTGCCAGTAGTACCGGAGGTCAGGGAGGCGGCTACACCTTC. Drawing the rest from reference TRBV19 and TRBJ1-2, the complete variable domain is DGGITQSPKYLFRKEGQNVTLSCEQNLNHDAMYWYRQDPGQGLRLIYYSQIVNDFQKGDIAEGYSVSREKKESFPLTVTSAQKNPTAFYLCASSTGGQGGGYTFGSGTRLTVV.

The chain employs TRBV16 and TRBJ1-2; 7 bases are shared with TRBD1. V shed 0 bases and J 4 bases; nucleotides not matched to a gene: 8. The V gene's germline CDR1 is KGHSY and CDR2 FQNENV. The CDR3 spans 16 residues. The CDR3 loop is CASSQSAQGIGYGYTF. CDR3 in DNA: TGTGCCAGCAGCCAATCGGCACAGGGGATCGGCTATGGCTACACCTTC.

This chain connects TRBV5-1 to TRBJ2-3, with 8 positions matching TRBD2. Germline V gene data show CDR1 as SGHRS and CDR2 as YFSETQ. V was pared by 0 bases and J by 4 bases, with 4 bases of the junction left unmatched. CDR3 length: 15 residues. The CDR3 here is CASSLGTSGADTQYF. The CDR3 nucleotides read TGCGCCAGCAGCTTGGGCACTAGCGGAGCAGATACGCAGTATTTT.

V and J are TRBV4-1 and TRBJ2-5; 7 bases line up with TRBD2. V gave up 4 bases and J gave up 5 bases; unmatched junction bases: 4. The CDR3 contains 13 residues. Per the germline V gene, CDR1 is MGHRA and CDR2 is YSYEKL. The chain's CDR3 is CASSRLASETQYF. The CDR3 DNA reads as TGCGCCAGCAGCCGACTAGCCTCGGAGACCCAGTACTTC.

This chain's CDR3 is CASSLRGQVNQPQHF. The CDR3 DNA sequence: TGTGCCAGCAGCCTCCGGGGACAGGTGAATCAGCCCCAGCATTTT. This chain connects TRBV7-8 to TRBJ1-5, with 8 bases identical to TRBD1. Unmatched junction bases numbered 7, after V lost 5 bases and J lost 4 bases. This CDR3 is 15 amino acids long. Per germline, CDR1 SGHVS and CDR2 FQNEAQ.

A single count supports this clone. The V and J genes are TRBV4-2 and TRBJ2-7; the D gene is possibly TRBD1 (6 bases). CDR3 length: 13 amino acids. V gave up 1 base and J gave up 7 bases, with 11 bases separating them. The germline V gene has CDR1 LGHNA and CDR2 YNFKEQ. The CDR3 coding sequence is TGTGCCAGCAGCCAAGCGACAGGCGAGGAGCAGTACTTC. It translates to CASSQATGEEQYF.

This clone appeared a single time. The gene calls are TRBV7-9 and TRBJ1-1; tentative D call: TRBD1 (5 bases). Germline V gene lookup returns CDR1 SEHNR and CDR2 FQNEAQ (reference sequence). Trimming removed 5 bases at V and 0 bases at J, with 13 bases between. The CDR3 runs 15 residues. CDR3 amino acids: CASSPRTSLNTEAFF. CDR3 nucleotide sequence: TGTGCCAGCAGCCCCAGGACAAGTTTGAACACTGAAGCTTTCTTT.

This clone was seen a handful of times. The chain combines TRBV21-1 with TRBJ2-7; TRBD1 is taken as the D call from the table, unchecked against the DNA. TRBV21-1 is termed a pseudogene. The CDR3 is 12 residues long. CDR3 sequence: CASSQGAREQYF. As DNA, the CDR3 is TGTGCCAGCAGCCAGGGGGCGCGGGAGCAGTACTTC.

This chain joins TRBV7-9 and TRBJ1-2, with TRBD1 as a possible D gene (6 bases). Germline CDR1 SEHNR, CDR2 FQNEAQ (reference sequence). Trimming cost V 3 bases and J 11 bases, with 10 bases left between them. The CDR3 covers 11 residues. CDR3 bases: TGTGCCAGCAGCTTTGACAGGCGATACACCTTC. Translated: CASSFDRRYTF. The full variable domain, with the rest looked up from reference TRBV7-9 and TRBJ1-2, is DTGVSQNPRHKITKRGQNVTFRCDPISEHNRLYWYRQTLGQGPEFLTYFQNEAQLEKSRLLSDRFSAERPKGSFSTLEIQRTEQGDSAMYLCASSFDRRYTFGSGTRLTVV.

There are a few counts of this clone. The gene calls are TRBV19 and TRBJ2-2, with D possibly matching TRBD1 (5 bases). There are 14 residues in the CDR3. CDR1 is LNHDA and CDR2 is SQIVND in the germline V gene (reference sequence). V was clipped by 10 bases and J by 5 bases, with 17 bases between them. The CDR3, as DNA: TGTGCCACGACCGCGTCAGCAGGGACCGGGGAGCTGTTTTTT. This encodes CATTASAGTGELFF.

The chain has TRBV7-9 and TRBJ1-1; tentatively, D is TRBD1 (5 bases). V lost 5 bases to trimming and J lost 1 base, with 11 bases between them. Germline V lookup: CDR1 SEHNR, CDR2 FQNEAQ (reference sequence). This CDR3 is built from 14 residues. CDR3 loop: CASSQDMGNTEAFF. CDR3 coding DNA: TGTGCCAGCAGCCAGGACATGGGGAACACTGAAGCTTTCTTT. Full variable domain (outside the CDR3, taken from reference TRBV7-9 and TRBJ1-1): DTGVSQNPRHKITKRGQNVTFRCDPISEHNRLYWYRQTLGQGPEFLTYFQNEAQLEKSRLLSDRFSAERPKGSFSTLEIQRTEQGDSAMYLCASSQDMGNTEAFFGQGTRLTVV.

In nucleotides, the CDR3 is TGTGCCAGCAGTTACGGGACAGGGGGCTCAAATTCACCCCTCCACTTT. Amino acids: CASSYGTGGSNSPLHF. V gene TRBV6-2 or TRBV6-3 combines with J gene TRBJ1-6; 12 bases map to TRBD1. Looked up from germline, CDR1 is MNHEY and CDR2 is SVGEGT. The CDR3 sequence is 16 residues long. The trim removed 2 bases at V and 7 bases at J, leaving 3 bases unmatched.

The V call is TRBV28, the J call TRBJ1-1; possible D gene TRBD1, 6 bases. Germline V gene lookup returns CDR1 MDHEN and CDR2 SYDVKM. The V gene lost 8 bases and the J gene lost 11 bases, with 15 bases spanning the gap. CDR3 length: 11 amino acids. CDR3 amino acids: CASGGALGAFF. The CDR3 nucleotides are TGTGCCAGCGGGGGGGCCCTGGGGGCTTTCTTT.

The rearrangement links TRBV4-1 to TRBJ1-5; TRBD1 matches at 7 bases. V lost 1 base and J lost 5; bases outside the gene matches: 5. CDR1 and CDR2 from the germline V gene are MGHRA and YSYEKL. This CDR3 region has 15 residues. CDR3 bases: TGCGCCAGCAGCCAAGGGGGACAGCCTCATCAGCCCCAGCATTTT. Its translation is CASSQGGQPHQPQHF.

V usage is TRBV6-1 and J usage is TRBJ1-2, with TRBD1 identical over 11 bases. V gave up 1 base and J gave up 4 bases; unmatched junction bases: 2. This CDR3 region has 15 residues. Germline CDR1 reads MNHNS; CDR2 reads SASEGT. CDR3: CASSEGTGGVYGYTF. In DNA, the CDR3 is TGTGCCAGCAGTGAAGGGACAGGGGGCGTCTATGGCTACACCTTC.

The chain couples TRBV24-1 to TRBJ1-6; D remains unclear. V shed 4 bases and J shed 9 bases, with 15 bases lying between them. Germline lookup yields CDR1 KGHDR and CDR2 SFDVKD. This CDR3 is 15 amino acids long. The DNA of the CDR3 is TGTGCCACCAGTGAGCCACTACTGACGGTTTCACCCCTCCACTTT. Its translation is CATSEPLLTVSPLHF.

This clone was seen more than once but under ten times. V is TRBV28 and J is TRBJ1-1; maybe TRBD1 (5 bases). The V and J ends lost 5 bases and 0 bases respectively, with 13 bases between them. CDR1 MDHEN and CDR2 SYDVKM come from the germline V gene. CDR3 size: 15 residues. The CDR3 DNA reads TGTGCCAGCAGTGGGCAGGGTCGGATGAACACTGAAGCTTTCTTT. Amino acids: CASSGQGRMNTEAFF.

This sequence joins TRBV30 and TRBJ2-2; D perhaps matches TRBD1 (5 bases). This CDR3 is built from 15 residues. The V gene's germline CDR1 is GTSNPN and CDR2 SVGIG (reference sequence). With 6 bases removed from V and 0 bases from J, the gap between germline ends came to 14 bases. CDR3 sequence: CACPRQPTNTGELFF. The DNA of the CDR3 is TGTGCCTGCCCAAGACAGCCTACGAACACCGGGGAGCTGTTTTTT. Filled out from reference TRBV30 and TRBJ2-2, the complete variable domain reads SQTIHQWPATLVQPVGSPLSLECTVEGTSNPNLYWYRQAAGRGLQLLFYSVGIGQISSEVPQNLSASRPQDRQFILSSKKLLLSDSGFYLCACPRQPTNTGELFFGEGSRLTVL.

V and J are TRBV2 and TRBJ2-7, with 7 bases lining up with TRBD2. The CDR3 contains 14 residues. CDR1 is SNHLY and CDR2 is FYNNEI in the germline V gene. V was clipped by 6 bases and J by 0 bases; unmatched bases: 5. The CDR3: CASRGGGYSYEQYF. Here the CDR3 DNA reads TGTGCCAGCAGAGGCGGGGGATACTCCTACGAGCAGTACTTC.

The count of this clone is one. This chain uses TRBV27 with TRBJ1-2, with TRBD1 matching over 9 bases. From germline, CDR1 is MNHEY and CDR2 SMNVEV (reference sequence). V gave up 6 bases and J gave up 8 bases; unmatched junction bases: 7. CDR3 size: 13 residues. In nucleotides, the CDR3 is TGTGCCAGCAGCTCAGGGACAGGGCTAGGCTACACCTTC. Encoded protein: CASSSGTGLGYTF.

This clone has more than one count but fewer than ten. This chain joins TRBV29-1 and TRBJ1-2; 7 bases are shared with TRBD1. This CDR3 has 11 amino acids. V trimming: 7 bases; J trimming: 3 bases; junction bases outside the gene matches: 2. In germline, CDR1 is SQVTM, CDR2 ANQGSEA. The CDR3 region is CSAGTDYGYTF. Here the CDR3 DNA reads TGCAGCGCTGGGACAGACTATGGCTACACCTTC.

For the CDR3, the DNA is TGTGCCAGCAGCCCAGGGGTCACCGTCTATGGCTACACCTTC. It encodes CASSPGVTVYGYTF. The chain uses TRBV6-5 and TRBJ1-2; tentative D call: TRBD1 (6 bases). Germline V CDR1 and CDR2: MNHEY, SVGAGI. The V end lost 6 bases, the J end lost 4 bases, and 15 bases lay between the germline ends. This CDR3 is 14 amino acids long.

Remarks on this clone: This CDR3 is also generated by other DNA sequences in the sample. DNA for the CDR3: TGCGCCAGCAGCCAAGGGACAGGGGGCTCTTACGAGCAGTACTTC. Amino acid sequence: CASSQGTGGSYEQYF. The V and J genes are TRBV4-1 and TRBJ2-7; the match to TRBD1 covers 11 bases. CDR1 and CDR2 from the germline V gene are MGHRA and YSYEKL. V dropped 1 base and J dropped 4; count of bases not matched to a gene: 3. This CDR3 has 15 amino acids.

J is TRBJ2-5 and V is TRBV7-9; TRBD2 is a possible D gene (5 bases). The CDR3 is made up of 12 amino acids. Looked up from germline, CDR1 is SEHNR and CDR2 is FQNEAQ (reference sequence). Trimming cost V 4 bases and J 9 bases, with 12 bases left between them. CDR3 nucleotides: TGTGCCAGCAGCTCCAACGGGGTGGCCCAGTACTTC. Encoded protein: CASSSNGVAQYF.

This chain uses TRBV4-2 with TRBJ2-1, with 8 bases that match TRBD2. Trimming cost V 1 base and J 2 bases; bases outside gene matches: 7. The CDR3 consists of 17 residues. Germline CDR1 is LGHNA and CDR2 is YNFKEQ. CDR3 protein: CASSQVFTGGPYNEQFF. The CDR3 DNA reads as TGTGCCAGCAGCCAAGTTTTTACGGGGGGGCCCTACAATGAGCAGTTCTTC.

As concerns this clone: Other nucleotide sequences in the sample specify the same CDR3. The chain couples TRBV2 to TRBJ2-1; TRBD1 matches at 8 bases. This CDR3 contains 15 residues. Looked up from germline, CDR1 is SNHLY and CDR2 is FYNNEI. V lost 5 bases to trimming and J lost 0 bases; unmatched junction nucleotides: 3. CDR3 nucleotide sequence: TGTGCCAGCAGTCCGGACAGGGCCTCCTACAATGAGCAGTTCTTC. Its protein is CASSPDRASYNEQFF. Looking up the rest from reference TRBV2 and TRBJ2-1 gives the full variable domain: EPEVTQTPSHQVTQMGQEVILRCVPISNHLYFYWYRQILGQKVEFLVSFYNNEISEKSEIFDDQFSVERPDGSNFTLKIRSTKLEDSAMYFCASSPDRASYNEQFFGPGTRLTVL.

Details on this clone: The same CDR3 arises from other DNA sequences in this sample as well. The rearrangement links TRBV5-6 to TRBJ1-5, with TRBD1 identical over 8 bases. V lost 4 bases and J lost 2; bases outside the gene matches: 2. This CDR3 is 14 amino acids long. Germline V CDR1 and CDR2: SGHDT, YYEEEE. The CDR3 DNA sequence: TGTGCCAGCAGCCCGGGACAGGGCAATCAGCCCCAGCATTTT. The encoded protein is CASSPGQGNQPQHF.